The present TCR beta chain was sequenced within a study of T cell clonality in common variable immunodeficiency. The study's findings and limits: Repertoire-complication correlations in CVID were limited by patient heterogeneity. The cause of increased CVID clonality remains unclear without subpopulation sequencing. Fewer deletions and N-nucleotide insertions were reportedly seen in common variable immunodeficiency TCR beta sequences.

This clone was seen more than once but under ten times. Its antigen is undetermined. Read sequence stops 3 residues before the CDR3 end, and the germline J gene provides the missing end. The CDR3 is made up of 17 amino acids. Per the germline V gene, CDR1 is GTSNPN and CDR2 is SVGIG (reference sequence). Produced via immunoSEQ multiplex PCR; TCRdb's table is partial and in-frame only. This sample carries about 34,000 clones and no singletons, and approximately 30% goes to the top ten. Reduced serum IgG, IgA and/or IgM plus specific antibody deficiency defined CVID. This chain links TRBV30 with TRBJ1-2; D is possibly TRBD1 (6 bases). This clonotype was sampled from a human donor with common variable immunodeficiency. Sequenced material: peripheral blood mononuclear cells. The CDR3 reads CAWSVNLGAINYGGYTF. CDR3 bases read: TGTGCCTGGAGTGTAAACCTGGGGGCGATTAACTATGGCGGC.